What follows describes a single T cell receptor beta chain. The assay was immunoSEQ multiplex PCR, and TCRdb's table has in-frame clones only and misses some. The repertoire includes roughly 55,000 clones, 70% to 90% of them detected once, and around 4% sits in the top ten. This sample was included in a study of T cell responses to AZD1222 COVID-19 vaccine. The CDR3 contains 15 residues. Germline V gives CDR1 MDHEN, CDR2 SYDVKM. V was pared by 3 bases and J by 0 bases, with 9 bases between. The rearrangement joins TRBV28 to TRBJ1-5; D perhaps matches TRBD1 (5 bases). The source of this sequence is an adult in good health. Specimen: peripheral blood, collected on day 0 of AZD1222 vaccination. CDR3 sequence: CASSLGPYSNQPQHF. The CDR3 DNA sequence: TGTGCCAGCAGTTTGGGACCTTATAGCAATCAGCCCCAGCATTTT. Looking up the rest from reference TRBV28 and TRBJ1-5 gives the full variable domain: DVKVTQSSRYLVKRTGEKVFLECVQDMDHENMFWYRQDPGLGLRLIYFSYDVKMKEKGDIPEGYSVSREKKERFSLILESASTNQTSMYLCASSLGPYSNQPQHFGDGTRLSIL.